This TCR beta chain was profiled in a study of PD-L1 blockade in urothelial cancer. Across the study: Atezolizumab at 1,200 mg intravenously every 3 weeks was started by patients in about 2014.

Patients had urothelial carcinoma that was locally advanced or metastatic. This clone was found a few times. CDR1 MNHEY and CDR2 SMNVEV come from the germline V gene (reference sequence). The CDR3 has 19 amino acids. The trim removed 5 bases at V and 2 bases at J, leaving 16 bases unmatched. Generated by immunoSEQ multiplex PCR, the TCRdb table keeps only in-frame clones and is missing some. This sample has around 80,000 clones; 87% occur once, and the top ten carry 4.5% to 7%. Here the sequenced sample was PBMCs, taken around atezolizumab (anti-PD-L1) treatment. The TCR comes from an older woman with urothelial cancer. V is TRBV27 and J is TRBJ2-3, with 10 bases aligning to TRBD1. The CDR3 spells CASSAYFLGTGEDTDTQYF. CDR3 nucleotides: TGTGCCAGCAGTGCCTATTTCTTAGGGACAGGGGAAGACACAGATACGCAGTATTTT.